The T cell receptor beta chain under discussion was sequenced for a study of blood T cell repertoires in COVID-19. Whole-study context: The United States, Italy and Spain provided the acute and convalescent COVID-19 samples. The cDNA or gDNA used as material had been derived from T cells, B-cell-depleted T cells, or PBMCs.

Original analysis: How many nucleated cells were present was estimated from reference gene primer amplification. Libraries were prepared by immunoSEQ multiplex PCR; TCRdb keeps only in-frame clonotypes and omits some of them. The V and J calls and clone size were taken over from that table, and D and trimming were inferred from the DNA. The sample records tens of thousands of clones, 80% to 90% being singletons. CDR1 is SEHNR, CDR2 FQNEAQ, per germline (reference sequence). The CDR3 is made up of 15 amino acids. The germline V and J ends were trimmed by 5 bases and 3 bases, with 16 bases remaining between them.

The sample taken for sequencing was peripheral blood. This sequence was found in a man between 65 and 80 years old with active or convalescent COVID-19. The chain combines TRBV7-9 with TRBJ1-1, with D tentatively TRBD1 (6 bases). Here the CDR3 DNA reads TGTGCCAGCAGCCCCGAACAGGGATCTGACACTGAAGCTTTCTTT. Residues: CASSPEQGSDTEAFF.